The clone carrying this TCR beta chain was observed many times. The target antigen is unknown. The CDR3 end falls 3 residues outside the read, so it is completed with the germline J gene. The data were taken from a study of T cell clonality in common variable immunodeficiency. Study-level points and caveats: Common variable immunodeficiency TCR beta sequences reportedly had fewer deletions and N-nucleotide insertions. Repertoire-complication correlations in CVID were limited by patient heterogeneity.

The CDR3 totals 12 residues. The germline V and J ends were trimmed by 2 bases and 6 bases, with 7 bases remaining between them. Germline lookup yields CDR1 WSHSY and CDR2 SAAADI. The protocol was immunoSEQ multiplex PCR, while the TCRdb copy is restricted to in-frame clones and leaves out a portion. The sample presents some 43,000 clones, none singletons. Each donor provided about 4.5 to 8.5 ml of heparinized whole blood. This sequence was found in a person between 18 and 69 years old in good health. The chain recombines TRBV10-2 with TRBJ1-2; no firm D call. Sequences were obtained from peripheral blood mononuclear cells. The sequenced part of the CDR3 DNA is TGCGCCAGCAGTGAGAGCAGGCATGGC. Translated, it gives CASSESRHG. The full CDR3 protein reads CASSESRHGYTF.